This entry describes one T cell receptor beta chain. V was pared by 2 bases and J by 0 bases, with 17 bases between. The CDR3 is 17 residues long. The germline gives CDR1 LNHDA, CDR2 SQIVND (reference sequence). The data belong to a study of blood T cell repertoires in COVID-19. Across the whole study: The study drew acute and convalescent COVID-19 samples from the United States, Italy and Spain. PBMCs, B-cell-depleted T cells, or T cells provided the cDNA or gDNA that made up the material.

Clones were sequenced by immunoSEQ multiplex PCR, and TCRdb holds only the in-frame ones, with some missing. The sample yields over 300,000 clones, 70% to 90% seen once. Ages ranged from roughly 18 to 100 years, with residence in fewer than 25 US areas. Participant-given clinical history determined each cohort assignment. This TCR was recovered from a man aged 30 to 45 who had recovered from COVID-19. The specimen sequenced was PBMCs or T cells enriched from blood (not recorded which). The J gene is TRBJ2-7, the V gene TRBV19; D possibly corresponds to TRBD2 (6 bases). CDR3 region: CASSIRGVLNPSYEQYF. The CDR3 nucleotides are TGTGCCAGTAGTATACGCGGGGTATTGAACCCCTCCTACGAGCAGTACTTC.